The next 30 T cell receptor beta chains were all read from a single sample in a study of shared clonotypes between healthy human individuals. Profiled with immunoSEQ multiplex PCR; TCRdb holds only in-frame clones, not every one. The table has 2 million to 3 million clones, 90% to 95% seen once. The sample consisted of naive CD4+ T cells sorted from blood. The sample's subset: CD45RA+ positively selected. Receptors originate from a man between 18 and 35 years old in good health.

The chain employs TRBV2 and TRBJ2-5; TRBD2 aligns across 9 bases. Trimming removed 3 bases from V and 1 base from J; junction bases left unmatched: 6. Germline V gene sequence: CDR1 SNHLY, CDR2 FYNNEI. The CDR3 consists of 16 residues. CDR3 in amino acids: CASSDGSGRVQETQYF. The CDR3 region has the DNA TGTGCCAGCAGTGATGGTAGCGGGAGAGTCCAAGAGACCCAGTACTTC.

The chain employs TRBV5-6 and TRBJ2-3, with 7 bases identical to TRBD1. Per germline, CDR1 SGHDT and CDR2 YYEEEE. J lost 3 bases, V lost 0 bases, and 10 bases had no gene match. The CDR3 runs to 17 residues. The CDR3 sequence is CASSLGATGAVTDTQYF. As DNA, the CDR3 is TGTGCCAGCAGCTTGGGGGCTACAGGGGCTGTAACAGATACGCAGTATTTT.

The chain recombines TRBV6-1 with TRBJ1-2, with D uncertain. Germline V lookup: CDR1 MNHNS, CDR2 SASEGT. This CDR3 is 12 amino acids long. The V and J ends lost 2 bases and 7 bases respectively, with 8 bases between them. The CDR3 loop reads CASSEIPVGYTF. In DNA, the CDR3 is TGTGCCAGCAGTGAAATTCCAGTTGGCTACACCTTC.

The chain is built from TRBV5-8 and TRBJ2-5; 10 bases match TRBD2. The CDR3 sequence is 14 residues long. CDR1 is SGHTS, CDR2 YDEGEE, per germline. V was clipped by 7 bases and J by 4 bases; unmatched bases: 7. The CDR3 protein is CASGQGLALETQYF. The CDR3 coding sequence is TGTGCCAGCGGCCAGGGACTAGCGCTAGAGACCCAGTACTTC.

CDR3 DNA: TGTGCCAGCAGCGTCCGGACCGCGGCGCCTGGCGAGCAGTACTTC. This encodes CASSVRTAAPGEQYF. The V and J genes are TRBV5-6 and TRBJ2-7; no clear D gene. Trimming took off 4 bases at V and 6 bases at J, with 20 bases between the two ends. Germline lookup yields CDR1 SGHDT and CDR2 YYEEEE. The CDR3 is made up of 15 amino acids.

This chain links TRBV6-6 with TRBJ2-7; the match to TRBD2 covers 10 bases. After removal of 6 bases from V and 0 bases from J, the junction contained 5 bases not matched to a gene. This CDR3 contains 15 residues. In germline, CDR1 is MNHNY, CDR2 SVGAGI (reference sequence). CDR3 nucleotide sequence: TGTGCCAGCAGCTCCCAGCGGGGGGGCTCCTACGAGCAGTACTTC. This sequence encodes CASSSQRGGSYEQYF.

Only one count was recorded for this clone. V gene TRBV28 combines with J gene TRBJ1-1; maybe TRBD1 (6 bases). With 6 bases removed from V and 4 bases from J, the gap between germline ends came to 12 bases. The length of the CDR3 is 13 residues. Germline lookup yields CDR1 MDHEN and CDR2 SYDVKM. In nucleotides, the CDR3 is TGTGCCAGCAGGGATCAGGGGACCACTGAAGCTTTCTTT. Its translation is CASRDQGTTEAFF.

The gene calls are TRBV27 and TRBJ2-7; TRBD2 matches 8 bases. The V segment lost 0 bases and the J segment 3 bases; nucleotides outside the gene matches: 13. CDR3 length equals 18 residues. Germline CDR1 reads MNHEY; CDR2 reads SMNVEV (reference sequence). The CDR3 DNA reads as TGTGCCAGCAGTTTATCGTTGGGGACTAGGAGAGATCACTACGAGCAGTACTTC. This translates into CASSLSLGTRRDHYEQYF.

This CDR3 is CASSPPRQLASTDTQYF. Written as DNA, the CDR3 is TGTGCCAGCTCACCACCGAGACAGCTCGCTAGCACAGATACGCAGTATTTT. This rearrangement joins TRBV18 to TRBJ2-3; possible D gene TRBD1, 5 bases. The V end was cut by 0 bases, the J end by 0 bases, with 13 bases between. Germline loops: CDR1 KGHSH, CDR2 LQKENI. The CDR3 spans 17 residues.

The chain combines TRBV21-1 with TRBJ2-2; the D call TRBD1 from the table was never checked on the DNA. TRBV21-1 is assigned pseudogene status. This CDR3 is 17 amino acids long. This CDR3 reads CASIFADRGNRVGELFF. CDR3 nucleotide sequence: TGTGCCAGCATTTTTGCGGACAGGGGGAACCGGGTCGGGGAGCTGTTTTTT.

This rearrangement joins TRBV6-5 to TRBJ2-1; the D gene is possibly TRBD2 (6 bases). V dropped 6 bases and J dropped 1 base, with 13 bases sitting between them. CDR3 size: 15 residues. CDR1 and CDR2 (germline): MNHEY, SVGAGI. CDR3 nucleotides: TGTGCCAGCAGCCCGCTAGCGTTGTCCTACAATGAGCAGTTCTTC. Protein: CASSPLALSYNEQFF.

The chain has TRBV2 and TRBJ1-5; D gene uncertain. The CDR3 consists of 13 residues. Trimming removed 9 bases from V and 0 bases from J, with 9 bases in between. Germline CDR1 is SNHLY and CDR2 is FYNNEI. The CDR3 protein is CASRQNSNQPQHF. CDR3 bases: TGTGCCAGTCGACAAAATAGCAATCAGCCCCAGCATTTT.

The chain combines TRBV6-5 with TRBJ1-4; D is unclear. Between the trimmed V and J ends, which lost 5 bases and 7 bases, there was a span of 11 bases. Per the germline V gene, CDR1 is MNHEY and CDR2 is SVGAGI. This CDR3 contains 13 residues. The CDR3 bases are TGTGCCAGCAGTCCCGGACGGATTGAAAAACTGTTTTTT. Translated: CASSPGRIEKLFF.

This rearrangement joins TRBV11-2 to TRBJ2-1, with TRBD2 identical over 9 bases. The CDR3 is made up of 17 amino acids. The trim removed 5 bases at V and 5 bases at J, leaving 13 bases unmatched. Germline CDR1 reads SGHAT; CDR2 reads FQNNGV. Here the CDR3 DNA reads TGTGCCAGCAGCCGCCGAAAAGTCGTAGCGGGGGACAATGAGCAGTTCTTC. Residues: CASSRRKVVAGDNEQFF.

The chain is built from TRBV6-1 and TRBJ2-3, with D perhaps matching TRBD2 (5 bases). The CDR3 is 15 residues long. Per germline, CDR1 MNHNS and CDR2 SASEGT. The V end lost 1 base, the J end lost 3 bases, and 11 bases lay between the germline ends. The CDR3: CASSEGRTGTDTQYF. The CDR3 bases are TGTGCCAGCAGTGAAGGGAGGACGGGGACAGATACGCAGTATTTT.

CDR3 coding DNA: TGCGCCAGCAGCCCTGAGGGAGCGGGCTACCGGGAGACCCAGTACTTC. It codes for CASSPEGAGYRETQYF. The J gene is TRBJ2-5, the V gene TRBV5-1; possible D gene TRBD2, 6 bases. CDR1 is SGHRS, CDR2 YFSETQ, per germline. Trimming stripped 4 bases from V and 5 bases from J, with 21 bases between. The CDR3 has 16 amino acids.

CDR3 nucleotides: TGTGCCAGTAGTCTCGGACCGAGCTCCTATAATTCACCCCTCCACTTT. The encoded protein is CASSLGPSSYNSPLHF. This chain connects TRBV19 to TRBJ1-6; D unclear. The germline V gene encodes CDR1 LNHDA and CDR2 SQIVND (reference sequence). The CDR3 has 16 residues. V dropped 5 bases and J dropped 0 bases, with 11 bases sitting between them.

The gene calls are TRBV9 and TRBJ2-7; D gene unclear. This CDR3 has 13 residues. The germline V gene encodes CDR1 SGDLS and CDR2 YYNGEE. V lost 2 bases to trimming and J lost 6 bases, with 12 bases between them. CDR3 residues: CASSVNWGGEQYF. The CDR3 nucleotides read TGTGCCAGCAGCGTTAATTGGGGTGGCGAGCAGTACTTC.

Of note for this clone: Other DNA sequences from this sample encode an identical CDR3 as well. The V and J genes are TRBV6-5 and TRBJ1-1; D remains ambiguous. Trimming pared 5 bases from V and 1 base from J, leaving 8 bases between. Germline-derived CDR1 and CDR2 are MNHEY and SVGAGI. The CDR3 has 13 amino acids. CDR3 residues: CASSRMGNTEAFF. The CDR3 DNA sequence: TGTGCCAGCAGTCGGATGGGGAACACTGAAGCTTTCTTT.

The V and J genes are TRBV6-1 and TRBJ1-5, with D possibly matching TRBD1 (5 bases). The CDR3 runs to 12 residues. The germline gives CDR1 MNHNS, CDR2 SASEGT. Trimming left V 10 bases short and J 3 bases short, with 10 bases between. Here the CDR3 reads CATGGFNQPQHF. CDR3 bases: TGTGCCACCGGGGGTTTCAATCAGCCCCAGCATTTT.

On this clone itself: Other DNA sequences in the same sample also yield this CDR3. V usage is TRBV10-3 and J usage is TRBJ2-7; 10 bases line up with TRBD1. This CDR3 contains 12 residues. With 6 bases clipped from V and 7 bases from J, the junction kept 3 bases outside the gene matches. Germline assignment: CDR1 ENHRY and CDR2 SYGVKD. The CDR3 loop is CAISGTGDEQYF. The CDR3 region has the DNA TGTGCCATCAGCGGGACAGGGGATGAGCAGTACTTC.

J is TRBJ2-1 and V is TRBV2; 11 bases fit TRBD2. V gave up 6 bases and J gave up 3 bases; unmatched junction bases: 4. The CDR3 totals 15 residues. CDR1 SNHLY and CDR2 FYNNEI come from the germline V gene. The CDR3: CASRGGLAGYNEQFF. The CDR3 DNA sequence: TGTGCCAGCAGGGGCGGACTAGCGGGCTACAATGAGCAGTTCTTC.

This chain joins TRBV9 and TRBJ2-2; 7 positions agree with TRBD1. The CDR3 is 15 amino acids. V shed 0 bases, J shed 1 base, and the junction held 0 bases outside the gene matches. Germline lookup yields CDR1 SGDLS and CDR2 YYNGEE. The CDR3 sequence is CASSVDRGNTGELFF. CDR3 coding DNA: TGTGCCAGCAGCGTAGACAGGGGGAACACCGGGGAGCTGTTTTTT.

This clone appeared once. The chain joins TRBV5-1 to TRBJ2-5; D tentatively fits TRBD1 or TRBD2 (5 bases each). This CDR3 region has 16 residues. Trimming stripped 0 bases from V and 4 bases from J, with 16 bases between. The germline CDR1 and CDR2 sequences are SGHRS and YFSETQ. CDR3 bases: TGCGCCAGCAGCTTGGACGCAGTGGGACGATCAGAGACCCAGTACTTC. Encoded protein: CASSLDAVGRSETQYF.

This clone occurred once. Other DNA sequences within the sample encode an identical CDR3. The chain employs TRBV5-6 and TRBJ2-1; 9 nucleotides align to TRBD2. From germline, CDR1 is SGHDT and CDR2 YYEEEE. This CDR3 region has 15 residues. The trim removed 0 bases at V and 4 bases at J, leaving 2 bases unmatched. The DNA of the CDR3 is TGTGCCAGCAGCTTGGGACTAGCGGCTTACAATGAGCAGTTCTTC. It yields the protein CASSLGLAAYNEQFF.

This chain links TRBV18 with TRBJ2-3; D possibly uses TRBD1 or TRBD2 (6 bases each). Between the trimmed V and J ends, which lost 0 bases and 9 bases, there was a span of 19 bases. The germline gives CDR1 KGHSH, CDR2 LQKENI. The CDR3 is made up of 16 amino acids. Written as DNA, the CDR3 is TGTGCCAGCTCACCACCAACGGGGGCGGTACTTCGGACGCAGTATTTT. Translating it yields CASSPPTGAVLRTQYF.

This chain uses TRBV7-2 with TRBJ2-3, with 8 nucleotides matching TRBD2. Trimming removed 0 bases from V and 7 bases from J; junction bases left unmatched: 12. This CDR3 region has 17 residues. The germline CDR1 and CDR2 sequences are SGHTA and FQGNSA. The CDR3 reads CASSLASEREIPYTQYF. CDR3 sequence (DNA): TGTGCCAGCAGCTTAGCGTCTGAGCGGGAGATCCCTTATACGCAGTATTTT.

The chain couples TRBV10-1 to TRBJ2-7; a possible D gene is TRBD2 (6 bases). CDR1 is WNHNN, CDR2 SYGVQD, per germline (reference sequence). This CDR3 is built from 15 residues. V was shortened by 8 bases and J by 6 bases, with 23 bases between the two germline ends. CDR3 coding DNA: TGCGCCAGCGTGGCAGAAACGGGAGACCCCCTCGAGCAGTACTTC. Translated: CASVAETGDPLEQYF.

The chain links TRBV29-1 to TRBJ1-1; TRBD1 might be the D (5 bases). This CDR3 contains 13 residues. V shed 7 bases and J shed 4 bases, with 16 bases lying between them. From germline, CDR1 is SQVTM and CDR2 ANQGSEA. This CDR3 is CSAGHGEGTEAFF. The CDR3 region has the DNA TGCAGCGCTGGACACGGTGAGGGCACTGAAGCTTTCTTT.

Notes on this clone: Other DNA sequences of this sample code for an identical CDR3. The chain uses TRBV7-9 and TRBJ1-6, with TRBD1 matching over 7 bases. The CDR3 is made up of 15 amino acids. J lost 4 bases, V lost 2 bases, and 2 bases had no gene match. CDR1 is SEHNR, CDR2 FQNEAQ, per germline (reference sequence). CDR3 loop: CASSLRDSYNSPLHF. CDR3 DNA: TGTGCCAGCAGCTTAAGGGACAGTTATAATTCACCCCTCCACTTT.